This T cell receptor (beta chain) originates from a study of blood T cell repertoires in COVID-19 (TCRdb year 2020). The study in broad terms: The collaborator samples originated in the United States, Italy and Spain and spanned the acute and convalescent phases of COVID-19. Deeply sampled blood TCRbeta repertoires from subjects exposed to, actively infected with, or recovered from COVID-19 were included in the dataset. Where HLA class I and class II types were available, the types were taken from metadata supplied by the sample provider, not from assay-based typing. A freely available public database, intended as a resource for researchers studying the immune response to SARS-CoV-2, is where the repertoires were released. The samples were drawn from two sources: the first 160 participants of the ongoing ImmuneRACE study, and 1,000 to 1,500 subjects contributed by 6 global collaborators. Nearly every sample came with metadata listing a de-identified subject ID, COVID-19 status, age in years and sex. The material from the prospective study consisted of cDNA or gDNA derived from T cells, B-cell-depleted T cells, or PBMCs.

Participants in the prospective study were aged about 18 to 95 years, lived in 20 to 30 United States geographic areas, and enrolled through a virtual design. In the prospective study, participants were assigned to cohorts based on the clinical history participants reported in a screening survey and a study questionnaire. Recovered participants in ImmuneRACE Cohort 3 were defined by two consecutive negative NP/OP PCR tests, clearance by a healthcare professional, or resolution of symptoms. In the prospective study, whole blood, serum and a nasopharyngeal or oropharyngeal swab were collected from each participant by mobile phlebotomists. Additional blood draws and questionnaires over an approximately 2-month period could optionally be provided by prospective study participants. Before DNA extraction, blood samples from the prospective study were shipped at room temperature or frozen. The paper as a whole reports these results and caveats: The amount of clinical and demographic metadata varied by source and participant and was provided uncurated.

The cysteine opens and the phenylalanine closes a CDR3 of 15 amino acids. The entry retains the CDR3 DNA only, 45 bases that are in frame from base 1. Compared with germline, V lacks 5 bases and J lacks 6 bases; bases without a gene match: 6. The germline V gene sets CDR1 to MNHNS and CDR2 to SASEGT. The immunoSEQ Assay, a bias-controlled multiplex PCR, was used to amplify TCRbeta CDR3 regions from genomic DNA. The authors processed their data as follows. Within the assay, amplification of reference gene primers was used to estimate how many nucleated cells each sample contained. To quantify the absolute abundance of each unique TCRbeta CDR3 rearrangement, sequence reads were collapsed and filtered. For each sample, productive Simpson clonality was calculated as the square root of Simpson's diversity index across productive rearrangements. TCRdb obtained this table from immuneACCESS and retained in-frame rearrangements with V and J assigned. These tables miss some clones; where compared with another copy, unresolved V genes account for less than half of the shortfall, and the remainder is unexplained. The V and J calls and the clone size are those of that table, but D and trimming were determined from the DNA. The table for this sample lists some 320,000 clones; about 88% of them were counted only once. The leading ten clones occupy 2.6% of the sample.

A note on this clone: Its antigen is unknown. No much larger clone is present one base from it, and per-base qualities are unavailable.

This receptor was identified in a man aged 60 to 69 who had recovered from COVID-19. The sequence joins TRBV6-1 to TRBJ2-1, with 11 middle bases fitting TRBD2. Sequencing was carried out using PBMCs or T cells enriched from blood (not recorded which). The nucleotide sequence is TGTGCCAGCAGTTTAGCGGGAGGGGGCCTCAATGAGCAGTTCTTC. Its translation reads: CASSLAGGGLNEQFF.